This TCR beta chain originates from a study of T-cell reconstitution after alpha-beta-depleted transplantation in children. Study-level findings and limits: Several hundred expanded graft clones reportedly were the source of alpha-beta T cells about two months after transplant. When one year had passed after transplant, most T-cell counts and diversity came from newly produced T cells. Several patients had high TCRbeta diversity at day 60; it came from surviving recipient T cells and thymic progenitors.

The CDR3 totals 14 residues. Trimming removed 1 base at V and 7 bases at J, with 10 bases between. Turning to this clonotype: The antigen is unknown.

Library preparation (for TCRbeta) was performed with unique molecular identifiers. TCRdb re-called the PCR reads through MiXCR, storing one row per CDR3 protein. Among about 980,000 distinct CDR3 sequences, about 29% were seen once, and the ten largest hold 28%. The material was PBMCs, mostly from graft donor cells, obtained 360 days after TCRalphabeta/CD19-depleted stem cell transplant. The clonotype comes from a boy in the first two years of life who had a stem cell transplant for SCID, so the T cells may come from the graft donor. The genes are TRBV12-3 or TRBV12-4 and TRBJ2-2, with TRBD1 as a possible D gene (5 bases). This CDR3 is CASSLVRTGGELFF. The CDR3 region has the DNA TGTGCCAGCAGTTTAGTGAGAACAGGCGGGGAGCTGTTTTTT.